This TCR beta chain is from a study of blood T cells in healthy people across ages. Study observations and caveats: Across the age range, TCR beta diversity per million T cells fell in a roughly linear way. It was the long-lived donors that had more naive CD4+ cells and higher diversity than aged donors. A conclusive naive versus antigen-experienced comparison was prevented by the unsorted PBMCs.

Through a sample-barcoded 5' primer and a J-beta primer mix, a second PCR was run for roughly 7 to 11 cycles. TCRdb redid the calling of the 5' RACE reads with MiXCR, one entry per CDR3 protein. The top ten hold 20% of the sample, which has hundreds of thousands of distinct CDR3 sequences, approximately 43% seen once. This clonotype was detected many times. Its antigen is as yet unknown. The sequence was obtained from a woman in her fifties or sixties in good health. Source material: blood.

The CDR3 sequence: CASSPTGEAEKLFF. The CDR3 bases are TGCGCCAGCAGCCCGACAGGGGAGGCTGAAAAACTGTTTTTT. The V call is TRBV5-1, the J call TRBJ1-4, with TRBD1 matching 8 bases. CDR1 is SGHRS, CDR2 YFSETQ, per germline. V lost 4 bases, J lost 7 bases, and 6 bases stayed unmatched. The CDR3 sequence is 14 residues long.